This TCR beta chain comes out of a study of OX40 agonist ivuxolimab in advanced cancers. As for the study more broadly: Ivuxolimab was a fully human IgG2 agonistic monoclonal antibody targeting the costimulatory receptor OX40 (CD134). Intravenous ivuxolimab was administered to patients every 2 weeks at six dose levels: 0.01, 0.1, 0.3, 1.5, 3 and 10 mg/kg. Among the approximately 54 dose-escalation patients, some 20 had hepatocellular carcinoma, roughly 15 melanoma, 9 renal cell carcinoma and 9 head and neck cancer. The dose-escalation cohort was 82.7% male with a mean age of around 64 years, ranging from 23 to 79. Prior anti-PD-1, anti-PD-L1 or anti-CTLA-4 therapy was permitted, and checkpoint inhibitors had been received by about 44% of dose-escalation patients. Three dose-escalation patients achieved partial responses, one with hepatocellular carcinoma and two with cutaneous melanoma. The point of sequencing TCRbeta in the periphery was to test whether ivuxolimab changed TCR sequence diversity and drove clonal T-cell expansion. The monotherapy dose-escalation portion (N of about 49 patients) of the phase I ivuxolimab trial is reported in the paper. Overall results and qualifications from the work: Antigen specificity was not determined for the clonally expanded peripheral T cells. Low levels of normalized T-cell clonal expansion were also seen in some nonresponding patients. After ivuxolimab, expanded clones were on average more numerous among CD8+ T cells than among CD4+ T cells. Clonal expansion of both CD4+ and CD8+ blood T cells was observed from baseline to week 6 at doses 0.1 to 3.0 mg/kg. Partial responders in the 0.1-3.0 mg/kg groups had among the lowest normalized peripheral clonal expansion, especially among CD8+ T cells.

Inclusive of the bounding cysteine and phenylalanine, the CDR3 is 17 residues long. Only the CDR3 DNA stays, 51 bases, in frame from base 1. CDR1 and CDR2 are read off the germline V gene as MDHEN and SYDVKM. V is shortened by 7 bases, J by 4 bases, and the region joining them spans 25 bases. Patients with a history of autoimmune disease or receiving systemic immunosuppression were excluded from the trial. In every dose cohort, peripheral blood was drawn for TCR sequencing at baseline, cycle 4 day 1, and cycle 7 day 1. Samples came from an open-label, multicenter, first-in-human phase I dose-escalation trial of ivuxolimab. Adults with locally advanced or metastatic head and neck squamous cell, hepatocellular, melanoma or renal cell carcinoma were enrolled in the trial. Before TCR sequencing, CD4+ T cells and CD8+ T cells from peripheral blood were sorted into separate populations. Of note for this clone: The clone's antigen remains unknown. No base quality values were provided; no much bigger clone lies one nucleotide off.

Genomic DNA was isolated from the sorted cells so that the TCRbeta CDR3 region could be sequenced. The immunoSEQ Assay was used for sequencing of TCRbeta CDR3 regions. Entries here come from immuneACCESS through TCRdb and include only in-frame sequences with V and J called. Some clones fail to appear in such tables; in the studies checked, an unresolved V gene covers under half of the shortfall, and the cause of the remainder is unknown. The table for this sample lists roughly 80,000 clones; approximately 85% of them were counted only once. Approximately 2.2% of the sample comes from the top ten. The sequence joins TRBV28 to TRBJ1-2, with a tentative D gene TRBD1 over 5 matching bases. This material consisted of CD4+ or CD8+ T cells sorted from blood, taken in a trial of the OX40 agonist ivuxolimab. The clonotype originates from an adult with an advanced solid tumor such as melanoma, head and neck, liver or kidney cancer. The CDR3 reads as follows: CASISLGVAVGTYGYTF. The nucleotide sequence reads TGTGCCAGCATCTCCTTGGGGGTCGCCGTCGGCACCTATGGCTACACCTTC.